Following are 28 T cell receptor beta chains from one sample sequenced in a study of Ad26.COV2.S vaccination and SARS-CoV-2 variants. The treatment here: around 19 received Ad26.COV2.S at low or high dose, single or two shots; a few received placebo; per-sample allocation not given. Material that was analyzed had been drawn on day 63 after the first vaccine or placebo injection. Only in-frame clones appear in the TCRdb table, and some are missing; sequencing was by immunoSEQ multiplex PCR. The repertoire has 380,000 or so clones, roughly 89% of them found once; the top ten carry approximately 5%. Sample: peripheral blood, taken in a trial of Ad26.COV2.S vaccine versus placebo. The receptor set was obtained from a person aged 18-65 years who received the Ad26.COV2.S COVID-19 vaccine or a placebo.

A few counts support this clone. The chain combines TRBV12-3 or TRBV12-4 with TRBJ2-5; D ambiguous. The CDR3 spans 12 residues. V gave up 1 base and J gave up 4 bases, with 4 bases separating them. The DNA for the CDR3 is TGTGCCAGCAGTTTAGTCCGAGAGACCCAGTACTTC. Protein sequence: CASSLVRETQYF.

The chain couples TRBV5-1 to TRBJ2-5; D is unresolved. The CDR3 loop spans 14 amino acids. Germline V gene lookup returns CDR1 SGHRS and CDR2 YFSETQ. V lost 1 base and J lost 0, with 7 bases in between. CDR3 region: CASSLTANQETQYF. Written as DNA, the CDR3 is TGCGCCAGCAGCTTGACGGCCAACCAAGAGACCCAGTACTTC.

The chain joins TRBV7-2 to TRBJ1-4, with D possibly being TRBD1 (6 bases). V lost 1 base and J lost 8, with 11 bases in between. The CDR3 totals 14 residues. The V gene's germline CDR1 is SGHTA and CDR2 FQGNSA. The CDR3: CASSLVGGWEKLFF. The CDR3 DNA follows: TGTGCCAGCAGCTTAGTAGGGGGGTGGGAAAAACTGTTTTTT.

The chain uses TRBV3-1 (or the pseudogene TRBV3-2) and TRBJ1-4; D ambiguous. Trimming shortened V by 4 bases and J by 5 bases, and 20 bases separated the two germline ends. Germline values: CDR1 LGHDT, CDR2 YNNKEL (reference sequence). The CDR3 has 17 residues. DNA of the CDR3: TGTGCCAGCAGCCCCCCAAGACTTAACTTGAAAAATGAAAAACTGTTTTTT. Translated, it gives CASSPPRLNLKNEKLFF.

CDR3 region: CASSLWTGEGGTEAFF. The CDR3 region has the DNA TGCGCCAGCAGCCTTTGGACAGGGGAGGGGGGCACTGAAGCTTTCTTT. The V and J genes are TRBV4-1 and TRBJ1-1; 9 nucleotides align to TRBD1. This CDR3 comprises 16 residues. Unmatched junction bases numbered 10, after V lost 4 bases and J lost 4 bases. CDR1 MGHRA and CDR2 YSYEKL come from the germline V gene.

V gene TRBV4-3 combines with J gene TRBJ2-1; a possible D gene is TRBD2 (6 bases). The V end was cut by 3 bases, the J end by 1 base, with 13 bases between. CDR3 length: 16 amino acids. Per the germline V gene, CDR1 is LGHNA and CDR2 is YSLEER. The CDR3 region has the DNA TGCGCCAGCAGCCATGAAGATGGGACTTCCTACAATGAGCAGTTCTTC. This translates into CASSHEDGTSYNEQFF.

The chain recombines TRBV7-9 with TRBJ1-4; the D is unclear. CDR1 SEHNR and CDR2 FQNEAQ come from the germline V gene (reference sequence). This CDR3 has 14 amino acids. V lost 1 base and J lost 7, with 10 bases in between. This CDR3 reads CASSLGVTREKLFF. As DNA, the CDR3 is TGTGCCAGCAGCTTAGGTGTTACGCGTGAAAAACTGTTTTTT.

The chain has TRBV9 and TRBJ1-1; D might be TRBD1 (5 bases). Germline-derived CDR1 and CDR2 are SGDLS and YYNGEE. V was clipped by 4 bases and J by 1 base, with 17 bases between them. The CDR3 extends over 16 amino acids. The CDR3 bases are TGTGCCAGCAGCCCACGGGGCGAGGGGCGGAACACTGAAGCTTTCTTT. Translating gives CASSPRGEGRNTEAFF.

This clone was counted once. The chain is built from TRBV4-2 and TRBJ2-7, with a weak D call TRBD2 (6 bases). V lost 0 bases, J lost 3 bases, and 12 bases lay in between. The CDR3 loop spans 15 amino acids. Germline V gives CDR1 LGHNA, CDR2 YNFKEQ. CDR3 sequence: CASSQDKGSGYEQYF. The CDR3 DNA follows: TGTGCCAGCAGCCAAGATAAGGGTAGCGGCTACGAGCAGTACTTC.

The V gene is TRBV7-9, the J gene TRBJ2-1; possible D gene TRBD2, 5 bases. The CDR3 is 13 amino acids. CDR1 SEHNR and CDR2 FQNEAQ come from the germline V gene (reference sequence). Trimming removed 5 bases from V and 9 bases from J, with 14 bases in between. The CDR3 loop reads CASSELVVGEQFF. CDR3 DNA sequence: TGTGCCAGCAGCGAACTAGTGGTGGGTGAGCAGTTCTTC.

The CDR3 DNA sequence: TGTGCCAGCAGGTGGACTAGCGGTGACTCCTACGAGCAGTACTTC. It is translated as CASRWTSGDSYEQYF. The chain joins TRBV7-2 to TRBJ2-7; 10 nucleotides line up with TRBD2. The CDR3 loop spans 15 amino acids. The germline V gene has CDR1 SGHTA and CDR2 FQGNSA. The J segment lost 0 bases and the V segment lost 6 bases, leaving 5 bases of the junction unmatched.

The chain carries TRBV7-2 and TRBJ1-1; D gene uncertain. The CDR3 runs to 14 residues. Trimming removed 5 bases from V and 6 bases from J, with 16 bases in between. CDR1 SGHTA and CDR2 FQGNSA come from the germline V gene. CDR3 residues: CASSPGRERAEAFF. CDR3 in DNA: TGTGCCAGCAGCCCAGGACGGGAGAGAGCTGAAGCTTTCTTT.

The rearrangement links TRBV2 to TRBJ2-1; the match to TRBD2 covers 7 bases. The V segment lost 5 bases and the J segment 7 bases; nucleotides outside the gene matches: 14. Germline V gene data show CDR1 as SNHLY and CDR2 as FYNNEI. This CDR3 region has 16 residues. For the CDR3, the DNA is TGTGCCAGCAGTACAGCCGGGACTACGATATGGAATGAGCAGTTCTTC. It yields the protein CASSTAGTTIWNEQFF. Combining the CDR3 with reference TRBV2 and TRBJ2-1 gives the whole variable domain EPEVTQTPSHQVTQMGQEVILRCVPISNHLYFYWYRQILGQKVEFLVSFYNNEISEKSEIFDDQFSVERPDGSNFTLKIRSTKLEDSAMYFCASSTAGTTIWNEQFFGPGTRLTVL.

V gene TRBV28 combines with J gene TRBJ1-4; TRBD1 agrees at 9 bases. Per the germline V gene, CDR1 is MDHEN and CDR2 is SYDVKM. This CDR3 is 15 amino acids long. Trimming took 6 bases from V and 8 from J; bases not matched to a gene: 10. CDR3 in amino acids: CASSTTGTGTEKLFF. The CDR3 region has the DNA TGTGCCAGCAGCACGACCGGGACAGGGACCGAAAAACTGTTTTTT.

The chain is built from TRBV5-1 and TRBJ1-1; D perhaps matches TRBD1 (6 bases). CDR3 size: 12 residues. The germline CDR1 and CDR2 sequences are SGHRS and YFSETQ. The ends were cut back, 0 bases at V and 7 bases at J, with 7 bases in the middle. Here the CDR3 DNA reads TGCGCCAGCAGCTTGGAAGGGGGTGAAGCTTTCTTT. This codes for CASSLEGGEAFF.

The chain has TRBV7-9 and TRBJ2-4; possible D gene TRBD2, 6 bases. Germline CDR1 and CDR2: SEHNR and FQNEAQ (reference sequence). V lost 8 bases and J lost 1, with 12 bases in between. This CDR3 is 14 amino acids long. The CDR3, as DNA: TGTGCCAGCGGTCGAACTAGCGCCAAAAACATTCAGTACTTC. This gives the protein CASGRTSAKNIQYF.

This clone came up a few times. This chain links TRBV25-1 with TRBJ2-7; D possibly corresponds to TRBD1 (5 bases). The CDR3 has 15 residues. Trimming took off 6 bases at V and 5 bases at J, with 20 bases between the two ends. Germline V gives CDR1 MGHDK, CDR2 SYGVNS. For the CDR3, the DNA is TGTGCCAGCAGACCGTTTAGGGGCGTTAGGAACGAGCAGTACTTC. Amino acid sequence: CASRPFRGVRNEQYF.

The CDR3 region is CASSLDSAYNEQFF. As DNA, the CDR3 is TGTGCCAGCAGCTTAGACTCCGCCTACAATGAGCAGTTCTTC. J is TRBJ2-1 and V is TRBV11-2; D call uncertain. V was trimmed by 0 bases and J by 2 bases, leaving 5 bases between them. Germline loops: CDR1 SGHAT, CDR2 FQNNGV. This CDR3 has 14 amino acids.

The chain has TRBV25-1 and TRBJ2-3; D assignment may be TRBD1 or TRBD2 (5 bases each). CDR1 is MGHDK, CDR2 SYGVNS, per germline. The CDR3 extends over 13 amino acids. With 3 bases removed from V and 4 bases from J, the gap between germline ends came to 8 bases. CDR3 sequence reads: CASSELGADTQYF. Here the CDR3 DNA reads TGTGCCAGCAGTGAGCTGGGGGCAGATACGCAGTATTTT.

This clone appeared a single time. This rearrangement joins TRBV5-1 to TRBJ2-7, with 8 positions matching TRBD1. The V gene end was trimmed by 4 bases and the J gene end by 2 bases; junction bases not matched to a gene: 5. In germline, CDR1 is SGHRS, CDR2 YFSETQ. This CDR3 contains 14 residues. As DNA, the CDR3 is TGCGCCAGCAGCCAGAGGACAGGGACCTACGAGCAGTACTTC. It is translated as CASSQRTGTYEQYF.

The chain recombines TRBV7-8 with TRBJ2-6; weak D call: TRBD1 (6 bases). Germline V CDR1 and CDR2: SGHVS, FQNEAQ. This CDR3 has 18 amino acids. Trimming took off 3 bases at V and 0 bases at J, with 15 bases between the two ends. DNA of the CDR3: TGTGCCAGCAGCTTCCGACAGGCTAAAAGCTCTGGGGCCAACGTCCTGACTTTC. As protein: CASSFRQAKSSGANVLTF.

V and J are TRBV7-2 and TRBJ2-7; D ambiguous. V was clipped by 1 base and J by 6 bases, with 10 bases between them. The CDR3 extends over 13 amino acids. The germline CDR1 and CDR2 sequences are SGHTA and FQGNSA. CDR3 sequence reads: CASSLGLGSEQYF. In DNA form, the CDR3 reads TGTGCCAGCAGCTTAGGTTTGGGATCCGAGCAGTACTTC. Together with reference TRBV7-2 and TRBJ2-7, the CDR3 gives the full variable domain: GAGVSQSPSNKVTEKGKDVELRCDPISGHTALYWYRQSLGQGLEFLIYFQGNSAPDKSGLPSDRFSAERTGGSVSTLTIQRTQQEDSAVYLCASSLGLGSEQYFGPGTRLTVT.

V and J are TRBV28 and TRBJ2-1, with 9 bases lining up with TRBD2. CDR1 and CDR2 (germline): MDHEN, SYDVKM. This CDR3 region has 16 residues. V was pared by 6 bases and J by 8 bases, with 14 bases of the junction left unmatched. CDR3 in DNA: TGTGCCAGCAGCTCTTTTAGCGGGAGACTGATGGATGAGCAGTTCTTC. This translates into CASSSFSGRLMDEQFF. The variable domain in full, with the rest retrieved from reference TRBV28 and TRBJ2-1, is DVKVTQSSRYLVKRTGEKVFLECVQDMDHENMFWYRQDPGLGLRLIYFSYDVKMKEKGDIPEGYSVSREKKERFSLILESASTNQTSMYLCASSSFSGRLMDEQFFGPGTRLTVL.

This clone was recorded a few times. The chain recombines TRBV4-1 with TRBJ1-1; D is perhaps TRBD1 (6 bases). The CDR3 spans 16 residues. CDR1 and CDR2 from the germline V gene are MGHRA and YSYEKL. V was cut by 3 bases and J by 0 bases, with 14 bases left in between. In DNA, the CDR3 is TGCGCCAGCAGCCACCCCGTGAGGGGGGTGAACACTGAAGCTTTCTTT. Protein sequence: CASSHPVRGVNTEAFF.

The V gene is TRBV5-5, the J gene TRBJ1-2; no firm D call. The CDR3 consists of 12 residues. Per germline, CDR1 SGHKS and CDR2 YYEKEE (reference sequence). The V end was cut by 2 bases, the J end by 2 bases, with 4 bases between. The CDR3 coding sequence is TGTGCCAGCAGCTTAGAGAACTATGGCTACACCTTC. This codes for CASSLENYGYTF.

The chain links TRBV19 to TRBJ1-1; D gene uncertain. The V gene lost 5 bases and the J gene lost 1 base, with 8 bases spanning the gap. The CDR3 is 13 amino acids. Germline V gene data show CDR1 as LNHDA and CDR2 as SQIVND (reference sequence). CDR3 nucleotide sequence: TGTGCCAGTAGTTCTCAAGAGAACACTGAAGCTTTCTTT. As protein: CASSSQENTEAFF.

The genes are TRBV18 and TRBJ2-7, with 9 positions matching TRBD1. The CDR3 extends over 15 amino acids. V was clipped by 3 bases and J by 5 bases; unmatched bases: 8. Germline-derived CDR1 and CDR2 are KGHSH and LQKENI. The DNA for the CDR3 is TGTGCCAGCTCACCCTCCGGGACAGGGACGCACGAGCAGTACTTC. It encodes CASSPSGTGTHEQYF.

The rearrangement uses TRBV11-2 and TRBJ2-7; 13 nucleotides match TRBD2. This CDR3 has 14 residues. Germline CDR1 SGHAT, CDR2 FQNNGV. V was clipped by 5 bases and J by 7 bases; unmatched bases: 5. The chain's CDR3 is CASSRLAGGGEQYF. The CDR3 coding sequence is TGTGCCAGCAGCCGACTAGCGGGAGGTGGGGAGCAGTACTTC. Full variable domain (remainder filled in from reference TRBV11-2 and TRBJ2-7): EAGVAQSPRYKIIEKRQSVAFWCNPISGHATLYWYQQILGQGPKLLIQFQNNGVVDDSQLPKDRFSAERLKGVDSTLKIQPAKLEDSAVYLCASSRLAGGGEQYFGPGTRLTVT.